This entry features one T cell receptor (beta chain) sequence. The specificity of this receptor is unknown. Per-base qualities were not stored, and no clone one base away is much larger. Per the publication, the treatment or condition label means: in vitro stimulation with specific CMV peptide epitopes to enrich CMV-specific T cells. Sequencing relied on an Illumina HiSeq 1500. The raw public reads went through TCRdb reprocessing: fastp at Q25, MiXCR clone calling, in-frame beta chains kept. Rows merge per CDR3 protein into single entries with the most common DNA and genes. Counted in this sample were a few hundred thousand distinct CDR3 sequences; roughly 43% of them appeared once. The ten biggest clones cover about 46% of the sample. This record comes from a study of T cell repertoires in cytomegalovirus infection (dated by TCRdb to the late 2010s). Notes on the research overall: The peptide stimulations were aimed at well-studied HLA-B-restricted epitopes as well as recently identified HLA-C-restricted CMV epitopes, whose presentation resists viral immunomodulation. The HLA type of each donor mattered for the analysis, because public TCR beta signatures pointed to carriage of CMV infection along with the matching HLA type. Paper-wide results and their limitations: In both this cohort and an independent roughly 400-donor cohort, the cumulative frequency of public TCR beta family members distinguished carriers of CMV infection plus the relevant HLA type. The ex vivo response was dominated by HLA-C-restricted CMV-specific TCR beta clonotypes, and the single most frequent clonotype in two of eight donors was supplied by these HLA-C-restricted clonotypes.

From cysteine to phenylalanine, the CDR3 is 15 amino acids long. The retained sequence is limited to the CDR3, 45 bases, with the frame set at the first base. A distance of 17 bases separates the germline ends of V and J, which lose 1 base and 8 bases respectively. CDR1 and CDR2 are drawn from the germline V gene: SGHTA, FQGNSA. This clonotype originated in a human donor in good health (CMV status not recorded). Some clones in this sample may be carry-over from other donors' samples. Sequenced here: cultured PBMCs, sampled from culture after CMV antigen stimulation. The sequence joins TRBV7-2 to TRBJ2-5; TRBD2 is perhaps the D gene, given 6 matching bases. The CDR3 region has the sequence CASSLVVWASDTQYF. Here is the DNA: TGTGCCAGCAGCTTAGTGGTCTGGGCTAGCGATACCCAGTACTTC.